The 8 T cell receptor beta chains listed next were all sequenced from one sample in a study of long-term antiretroviral therapy in people with HIV. An immunoSEQ assay, version v3.0, was performed at survey level. The protocol was immunoSEQ multiplex PCR, while the TCRdb copy is restricted to in-frame clones and leaves out a portion. The data show roughly 29,000 clones, roughly 96% seen once. Specimen: unsorted PBMCs, collected about 6.6 years after starting antiretroviral therapy. These receptors were taken from a young man with HIV.

The chain has TRBV5-1 and TRBJ2-7, with D possibly matching TRBD1 (6 bases). Germline CDR1 SGHRS, CDR2 YFSETQ. Trimming pared 3 bases from V and 3 bases from J, leaving 16 bases between. This CDR3 has 15 amino acids. CDR3 DNA sequence: TGCGCCAGCAGCTCCGTCGGGGCAGGGGACTACGAGCAGTACTTC. Its translation is CASSSVGAGDYEQYF.

The chain couples TRBV10-3 to TRBJ1-3; the D gene is possibly TRBD1 (5 bases). This CDR3 spans 15 amino acids. The germline CDR1 and CDR2 sequences are ENHRY and SYGVKD. The V end lost 0 bases, the J end lost 4 bases, and 10 bases lay between the germline ends. The CDR3 spells CAISESGAYGNTIYF. In DNA, the CDR3 is TGTGCCATCAGTGAGTCAGGGGCTTACGGAAACACCATATATTTT.

The chain carries TRBV6-4 and TRBJ2-3; tentative D call: TRBD2 (6 bases). Germline assignment: CDR1 MRHNA and CDR2 SNTAGT. Trimming stripped 4 bases from V and 2 bases from J, with 13 bases between. This CDR3 region has 15 residues. CDR3 in DNA: TGTGCCAGCAGTGTATCCTCGGGGGTCACAGATACGCAGTATTTT. This codes for CASSVSSGVTDTQYF.

This chain joins TRBV28 and TRBJ2-2, with a weak D call TRBD2 (5 bases). The CDR3 has 16 residues. Germline V gives CDR1 MDHEN, CDR2 SYDVKM. V dropped 1 base and J dropped 2 bases, with 11 bases sitting between them. CDR3: CASSLSRAINTGELFF. The CDR3 nucleotides read TGTGCCAGCAGTTTATCGAGGGCCATTAACACCGGGGAGCTGTTTTTT.

The J gene is TRBJ2-7, the V gene TRBV10-1; D remains unclear. The germline gives CDR1 WNHNN, CDR2 SYGVQD (reference sequence). Trimming left V 11 bases short and J 3 bases short, with 17 bases between. The CDR3 is 13 residues long. This chain's CDR3 is CAAHRVRLYEQYF. CDR3 bases: TGCGCCGCACACCGGGTCCGTCTCTACGAGCAGTACTTC.

The V and J genes are TRBV7-2 and TRBJ2-1; D ambiguous. CDR1 SGHTA and CDR2 FQGNSA come from the germline V gene. With 5 bases removed from V and 3 bases from J, the gap between germline ends came to 8 bases. This CDR3 is built from 13 residues. In nucleotides, the CDR3 is TGTGCCAGCAGCGGAAGGGACTACAATGAGCAGTTCTTC. This codes for CASSGRDYNEQFF.

V usage is TRBV30 and J usage is TRBJ2-5, with 7 bases matching TRBD2. V was pared by 1 base and J by 2 bases, with 10 bases of the junction left unmatched. The CDR3 length is 16 residues. Germline lookup yields CDR1 GTSNPN and CDR2 SVGIG (reference sequence). The DNA of the CDR3 is TGTGCCTGGAGTGCATTGACTAGCCTCCCTCAAGAGACCCAGTACTTC. Translation: CAWSALTSLPQETQYF.

This chain uses TRBV6-5 with TRBJ2-6, with a possible D match to TRBD2 (6 bases). The length of the CDR3 is 16 residues. Germline V gene lookup returns CDR1 MNHEY and CDR2 SVGAGI. Trimming cost V 0 bases and J 0 bases, with 6 bases left between them. CDR3 in amino acids: CASSYSGGSGANVLTF. CDR3 coding DNA: TGTGCCAGCAGTTACTCGGGGGGCTCTGGGGCCAACGTCCTGACTTTC.